This T cell receptor beta chain was observed in a study of blood T cell repertoires in COVID-19. This CDR3 spans 14 amino acids. The germline gives CDR1 LNHDA, CDR2 SQIVND (reference sequence). Trimming stripped 8 bases from V and 3 bases from J, with 14 bases between. In the original workflow: For nucleated cells, counts were estimated from reference gene primer amplification. Sequencing used immunoSEQ multiplex PCR; TCRdb keeps in-frame clones, though not all of them. That table furnishes V, J and clone size, whereas the DNA furnished D and trimming. The sample has some 93,000 clones, approximately 83% seen once; the top ten hold around 4.1%.

The source material was peripheral blood. The origin of this receptor is a man between 60 and 70 years old with acute or convalescent COVID-19. This sequence joins TRBV19 and TRBJ1-3, with D hard to call. The CDR3 loop reads CASGPTGDGNTIYF. CDR3 DNA sequence: TGTGCCAGTGGCCCGACGGGAGATGGAAACACCATATATTTT.